These 7 T cell receptor beta chains originate from one sample sequenced in a study of molecular identifiers for immune sequencing clone quantification. TCRdb re-called the PCR reads with MiXCR, one entry per CDR3 protein. The sample has approximately 670,000 distinct CDR3 sequences; just under 20% are singletons. The sequencing input was naive CD8+ T cells from blood, with Jurkat cell RNA spiked in. Subset defined: FACS-sorted CD8+CD4-CCR7+CD45RA+ naive T cells. Receptor source: a human donor in good health. Some libraries in this study had Jurkat cell RNA spiked in.

This clonotype has only a few counts. The chain carries TRBV27 and TRBJ1-5; a possible D gene is TRBD1 (6 bases). This CDR3 region has 15 residues. Trimming shortened V by 6 bases and J by 3 bases, and 15 bases separated the two germline ends. Germline-derived CDR1 and CDR2 are MNHEY and SMNVEV (reference sequence). The CDR3 sequence is CASRSGAFNNQPQHF. CDR3 DNA sequence: TGTGCCAGCAGGTCAGGGGCGTTTAACAATCAGCCCCAGCATTTT.

This clonotype was observed at least ten times. The genes are TRBV12-3 or TRBV12-4 and TRBJ2-3, with D perhaps TRBD2 (5 bases). The CDR3 consists of 14 residues. Trimming stripped 7 bases from V and 4 bases from J, with 15 bases between. CDR3 nucleotide sequence: TGTGCCAGCACCCCCGCTAGCACGGCAGATACGCAGTATTTT. It is translated as CASTPASTADTQYF.

In its sample, this clonotype was seen many times. This chain connects TRBV7-6 to TRBJ1-1; a possible D gene is TRBD1 (6 bases). The V and J ends lost 6 bases and 6 bases respectively, with 14 bases between them. The CDR3 consists of 13 residues. Germline CDR1 and CDR2: SGHVS and FNYEAQ. CDR3 amino acids: CASSNTGFSEAFF. CDR3 DNA sequence: TGTGCCAGCAGTAATACAGGGTTTTCTGAAGCTTTCTTT.

To note about this clonotype: A much more abundant neighbour one base away suggests this may be a read error. The rearrangement uses TRBV11-2 and TRBJ2-3, with TRBD2 identical over 8 bases. In germline, CDR1 is SGHAT, CDR2 FQNNGV. V lost 3 bases, J lost 2 bases, and 7 bases stayed unmatched. The CDR3 length is 16 residues. The CDR3 region is CASSLLTSEATDTQYF. In DNA, the CDR3 is TGTGCCAGCAGCTTGTTGACTAGCGAGGCCACAGATACGCAGTATTTT.

There are many counts of this clonotype. This rearrangement joins TRBV4-1 to TRBJ2-7, with TRBD1 matching over 9 bases. This CDR3 has 15 amino acids. CDR1 is MGHRA, CDR2 YSYEKL, per germline. Losses at the gene ends were 3 bases for V and 6 bases for J; bases not matched to a gene: 9. CDR3 sequence: CASSHATGTGLEQYF. DNA for the CDR3: TGCGCCAGCAGCCACGCTACCGGGACAGGGCTCGAGCAGTACTTC.

About this clonotype: A much larger clonotype is one base distant, so this may be a read error. The chain recombines TRBV4-2 with TRBJ2-7; D uncertain. The CDR3 has 16 residues. CDR1 is LGHNA and CDR2 is YNFKEQ in the germline V gene. The V gene lost 3 bases and the J gene lost 2 bases, with 17 bases spanning the gap. The CDR3, as DNA: TGTGCCAGCAGCCAGCTGGAAGCAACGTCGGCCTACGAGCAGTACTTC. Its protein product is CASSQLEATSAYEQYF.

This clonotype was seen at least ten times. The chain couples TRBV3-1 to TRBJ2-2, with 9 bases lining up with TRBD2. CDR1 is LGHDT, CDR2 YNNKEL, per germline (reference sequence). This CDR3 has 17 amino acids. With 0 bases clipped from V and 6 bases from J, the junction kept 8 bases outside the gene matches. For the CDR3, the DNA is TGTGCCAGCAGCCAAGAAACAGCGGGGGGCCCAGCCGGGGAGCTGTTTTTT. Its translation: CASSQETAGGPAGELFF.